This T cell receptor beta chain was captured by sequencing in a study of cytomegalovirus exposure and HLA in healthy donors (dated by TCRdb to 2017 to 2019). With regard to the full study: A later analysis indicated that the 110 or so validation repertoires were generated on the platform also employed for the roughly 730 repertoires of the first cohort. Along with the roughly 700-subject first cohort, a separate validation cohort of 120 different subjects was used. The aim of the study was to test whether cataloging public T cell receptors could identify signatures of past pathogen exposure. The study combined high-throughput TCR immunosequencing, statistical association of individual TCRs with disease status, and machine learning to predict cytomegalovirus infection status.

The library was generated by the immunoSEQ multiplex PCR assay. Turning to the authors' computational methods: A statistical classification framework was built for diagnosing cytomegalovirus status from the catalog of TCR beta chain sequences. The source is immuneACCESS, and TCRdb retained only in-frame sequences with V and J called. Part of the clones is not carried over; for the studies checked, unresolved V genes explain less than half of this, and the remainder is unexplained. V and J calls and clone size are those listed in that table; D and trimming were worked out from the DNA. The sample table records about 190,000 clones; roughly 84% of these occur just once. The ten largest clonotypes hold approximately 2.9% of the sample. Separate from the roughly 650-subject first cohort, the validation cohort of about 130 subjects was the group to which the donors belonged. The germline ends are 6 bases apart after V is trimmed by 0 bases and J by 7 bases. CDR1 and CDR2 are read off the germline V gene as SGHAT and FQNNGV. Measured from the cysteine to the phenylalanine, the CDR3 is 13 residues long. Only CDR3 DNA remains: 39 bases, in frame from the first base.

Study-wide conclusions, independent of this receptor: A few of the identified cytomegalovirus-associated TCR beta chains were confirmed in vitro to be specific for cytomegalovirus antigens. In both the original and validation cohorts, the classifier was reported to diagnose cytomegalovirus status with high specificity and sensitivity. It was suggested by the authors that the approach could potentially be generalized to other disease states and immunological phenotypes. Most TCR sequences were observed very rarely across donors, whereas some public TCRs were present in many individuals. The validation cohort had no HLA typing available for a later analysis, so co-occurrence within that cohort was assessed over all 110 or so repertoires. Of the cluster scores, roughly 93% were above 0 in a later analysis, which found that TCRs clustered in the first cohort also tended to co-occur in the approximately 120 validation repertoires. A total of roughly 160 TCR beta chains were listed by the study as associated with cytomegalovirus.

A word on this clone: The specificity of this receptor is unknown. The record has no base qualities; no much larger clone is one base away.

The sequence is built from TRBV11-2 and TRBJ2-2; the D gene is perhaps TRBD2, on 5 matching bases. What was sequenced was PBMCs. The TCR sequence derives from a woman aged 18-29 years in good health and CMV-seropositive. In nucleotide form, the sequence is TGTGCCAGCAGCTTAGATCGGGGCGGGGAGCTGTTTTTT. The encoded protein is CASSLDRGGELFF. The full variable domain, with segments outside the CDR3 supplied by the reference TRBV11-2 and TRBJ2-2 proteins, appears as EAGVAQSPRYKIIEKRQSVAFWCNPISGHATLYWYQQILGQGPKLLIQFQNNGVVDDSQLPKDRFSAERLKGVDSTLKIQPAKLEDSAVYLCASSLDRGGELFFGEGSRLTVL.